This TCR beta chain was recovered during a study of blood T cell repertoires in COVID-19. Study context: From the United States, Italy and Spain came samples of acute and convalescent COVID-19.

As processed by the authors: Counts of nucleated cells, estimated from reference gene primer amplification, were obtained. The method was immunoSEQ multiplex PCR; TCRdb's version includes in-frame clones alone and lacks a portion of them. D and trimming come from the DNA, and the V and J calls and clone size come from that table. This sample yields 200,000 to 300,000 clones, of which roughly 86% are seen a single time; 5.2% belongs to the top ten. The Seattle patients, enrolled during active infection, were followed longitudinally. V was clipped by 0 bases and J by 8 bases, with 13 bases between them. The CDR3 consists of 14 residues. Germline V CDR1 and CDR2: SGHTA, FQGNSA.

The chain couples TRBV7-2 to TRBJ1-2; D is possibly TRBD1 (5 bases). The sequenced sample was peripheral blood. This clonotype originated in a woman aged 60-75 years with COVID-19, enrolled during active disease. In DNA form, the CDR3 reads TGTGCCAGCAGCTTAGCCGACAGTTATTTAGGCTACACCTTC. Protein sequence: CASSLADSYLGYTF.